The source of this T cell receptor (beta chain) is a study of glioma-infiltrating T cells. General study points: CDR3 overlap between tissue and blood was very small. Above-expected tissue-blood divergence occurred in all gliomas, most in low-grade ones.

Details on this clonotype: As yet, its antigen is unknown. An end of the junction does not agree with germline; a read error may underlie this.

The iRepertoire nested amplicon-rescue multiplex PCR amplified TCR alpha and beta CDR3s from RNA. TCRdb used MiXCR to reprocess the multiplex PCR reads, holding one entry per CDR3 protein. The table lists some 110,000 distinct CDR3 sequences, more than 20% of them singletons, with roughly 15% in the top ten. The sequenced sample was glioma tissue, nonneoplastic brain tissue, or PBMCs (not recorded which). This clonotype was sampled from a human donor with low-grade glioma or glioblastoma, undergoing nonglioma brain surgery, or in good health (not recorded which).

DNA for the CDR3: TGTGCCAGCAGCCCGTATGGGGCGCTAACGGATGAGCAGAACTTC. Translating gives CASSPYGALTDEQNF. The chain employs TRBV11-2 and TRBJ2-7, with TRBD1 as a possible D gene (5 bases). Germline-derived CDR1 and CDR2 are SGHAT and FQNNGV. This CDR3 comprises 15 residues.